The 31 T cell receptor beta chains below were found in one sample sequenced in a study of cytomegalovirus exposure and HLA in healthy donors. The PCR used 60 Vbeta and 13 Jbeta primers. Assay used: immunoSEQ multiplex PCR; TCRdb lists only in-frame clones, some missing. The data contain some 140,000 clones, 79% of them seen just once; the ten biggest clones take up around 7.2%. The sample taken for sequencing was PBMCs. These receptors were taken from a man aged 25 to 40 in good health and CMV-seropositive.

The chain uses TRBV30 and TRBJ2-1; the D gene is possibly TRBD2 (5 bases). CDR3 length equals 13 residues. Germline CDR1 reads GTSNPN; CDR2 reads SVGIG (reference sequence). Trimming took 1 base from V and 5 from J, leaving 9 bases between them. CDR3 nucleotide sequence: TGTGCCTGGAGTGAGATCGGGGACAATGAGCAGTTCTTC. It specifies CAWSEIGDNEQFF.

CDR3 sequence (DNA): TGCGCCAGCAGCTTGACAGGACAGGGAGATTCACCCCTCCACTTT. This encodes CASSLTGQGDSPLHF. V is TRBV5-1 and J is TRBJ1-6; 8 bases match TRBD1. V was pared by 1 base and J by 8 bases, with 5 bases of the junction left unmatched. Germline V gene data show CDR1 as SGHRS and CDR2 as YFSETQ. The CDR3 extends over 15 amino acids.

The gene calls are TRBV7-2 and TRBJ1-4; TRBD1 might be the D (6 bases). There are 15 residues in the CDR3. Per the germline V gene, CDR1 is SGHTA and CDR2 is FQGNSA. Trimming took 5 bases from V and 3 from J, leaving 13 bases between them. CDR3 in amino acids: CASSPNGQPNEKLFF. CDR3 nucleotide sequence: TGTGCCAGCAGCCCGAACGGACAGCCTAATGAAAAACTGTTTTTT.

This clone was counted only a few times. The J gene is TRBJ2-5, the V gene TRBV7-6, with 15 bases aligning to TRBD2. The CDR3 covers 15 residues. Germline CDR1 is SGHVS and CDR2 is FNYEAQ. V trimming: 4 bases; J trimming: 5 bases; junction bases outside the gene matches: 2. The CDR3 DNA reads as TGTGCCAGCAGCTCGGGACTAGCGGGAGGCGAGACCCAGTACTTC. It yields the protein CASSSGLAGGETQYF.

This rearrangement joins TRBV10-2 to TRBJ2-7; 7 bases agree with TRBD1. CDR1 is WSHSY and CDR2 is SAAADI in the germline V gene. The V and J ends lost 3 bases and 1 base, in that order; junction bases with no gene match: 9. This CDR3 comprises 16 residues. CDR3 loop: CASSDLGRGWSYEQYF. CDR3 DNA sequence: TGCGCCAGCAGTGATCTGGGCAGGGGGTGGTCCTACGAGCAGTACTTC.

This chain uses TRBV7-8 with TRBJ1-1, with D maybe TRBD1 (6 bases). The germline V and J ends were trimmed by 7 bases and 5 bases, with 20 bases remaining between them. The CDR3 runs 15 residues. CDR1 and CDR2 (germline): SGHVS, FQNEAQ. CDR3 DNA sequence: TGTGCCAGCACCAAAGGGGGGGATAGTCGGACTGAAGCTTTCTTT. The encoded protein is CASTKGGDSRTEAFF. The variable domain in full, with the rest retrieved from reference TRBV7-8 and TRBJ1-1, is GAGVSQSPRYKVAKRGQDVALRCDPISGHVSLFWYQQALGQGPEFLTYFQNEAQLDKSGLPSDRFFAERPEGSVSTLKIQRTQQEDSAVYLCASTKGGDSRTEAFFGQGTRLTVV.

The chain carries TRBV15 and TRBJ1-2; possibly TRBD1 for D (6 bases). Germline V lookup: CDR1 LNHNV, CDR2 YYDKDF (reference sequence). The length of the CDR3 is 15 residues. Trimming stripped 0 bases from V and 7 bases from J, with 15 bases between. The chain's CDR3 is CATSRDDPRGSGYTF. CDR3 nucleotides: TGTGCCACCAGCAGAGATGACCCCAGGGGATCTGGCTACACCTTC.

This clone was seen a handful of times. The V gene is TRBV5-1, the J gene TRBJ1-4; possibly TRBD1 for D (5 bases). Germline V gene lookup returns CDR1 SGHRS and CDR2 YFSETQ. This CDR3 is built from 13 residues. Trimming shortened V by 7 bases and J by 7 bases, and 14 bases separated the two germline ends. The CDR3 DNA reads as TGCGCCAGCGGCGAAGCGGGGCGTGAAAAACTGTTTTTT. Its protein is CASGEAGREKLFF.

Here the CDR3 DNA reads TGTGCCAGCAGTTTACAGGGTGGCTCCTACAATGAGCAGTTCTTC. Amino acids: CASSLQGGSYNEQFF. V usage is TRBV27 and J usage is TRBJ2-1, with a weak D call TRBD1 (5 bases). The CDR3 loop spans 15 amino acids. V lost 2 bases, J lost 0 bases, and 8 bases lay in between. Looked up from germline, CDR1 is MNHEY and CDR2 is SMNVEV (reference sequence).

This chain's CDR3 is CASSYHSYEQYF. The CDR3 region has the DNA TGTGCCAGCAGTTACCACAGCTACGAGCAGTACTTC. V is TRBV6-6 and J is TRBJ2-7; D uncertain. CDR1 is MNHNY and CDR2 is SVGAGI in the germline V gene (reference sequence). This CDR3 is built from 12 residues. Trimming shortened V by 2 bases and J by 3 bases, and 5 bases separated the two germline ends.

J is TRBJ1-1 and V is TRBV7-2; 7 nucleotides line up with TRBD1. V was clipped by 3 bases and J by 0 bases; unmatched bases: 1. Per germline, CDR1 SGHTA and CDR2 FQGNSA. The CDR3 contains 14 residues. CDR3 bases: TGTGCCAGCAGCTTGACAGGGTTGAACACTGAAGCTTTCTTT. Its translation is CASSLTGLNTEAFF.

The V call is TRBV23-1, the J call TRBJ2-7, with 7 bases that match TRBD1. TRBV23-1 is an ORF for which the function is uncertain. V trimming: 0 bases; J trimming: 6 bases; junction bases outside the gene matches: 14. The CDR3 extends over 17 amino acids. The CDR3 sequence is CASSQSAHPDRVAEQYF. CDR3 bases: TGCGCCAGCAGTCAATCGGCCCACCCCGACAGGGTAGCCGAGCAGTACTTC.

This clone has just one count. The chain employs TRBV6-4 and TRBJ2-7; TRBD2 is a possible D gene (6 bases). The CDR3 has 12 residues. Trimming left V 5 bases short and J 7 bases short, with 12 bases between. Germline V gives CDR1 MRHNA, CDR2 SNTAGT. The CDR3 spells CASSSARGEQYF. The CDR3 region has the DNA TGTGCCAGCAGTTCTGCCCGGGGGGAGCAGTACTTC.

This chain joins TRBV2 and TRBJ2-7, with D possibly being TRBD1 (5 bases). This CDR3 comprises 14 residues. Trimming left V 8 bases short and J 4 bases short, with 18 bases between. Germline V lookup: CDR1 SNHLY, CDR2 FYNNEI. The chain's CDR3 is CASVRGADGYEQYF. As DNA, the CDR3 is TGTGCCAGCGTACGTGGGGCGGACGGATACGAGCAGTACTTC.

The chain has TRBV13 and TRBJ2-1; D gene unclear. The CDR3 extends over 13 amino acids. The germline V and J ends were trimmed by 5 bases and 5 bases, with 10 bases remaining between them. The germline gives CDR1 PRHDT, CDR2 FYEKMQ (reference sequence). Here the CDR3 reads CASSADTDNEQFF. For the CDR3, the DNA is TGTGCCAGCAGCGCCGACACAGACAATGAGCAGTTCTTC. The variable domain in full, with the rest retrieved from reference TRBV13 and TRBJ2-1, is AAGVIQSPRHLIKEKRETATLKCYPIPRHDTVYWYQQGPGQDPQFLISFYEKMQSDKGSIPDRFSAQQFSDYHSELNMSSLELGDSALYFCASSADTDNEQFFGPGTRLTVL.

Details on this clone: No conserved phenylalanine or tryptophan is present at the end of the CDR3, so a read error is the likely explanation. V is TRBV9 and J is TRBJ1-1, with D perhaps matching TRBD1 (5 bases). The CDR3 runs 15 residues. Germline lookup yields CDR1 SGDLS and CDR2 YYNGEE. Trimming shortened V by 0 bases and J by 1 base, and 10 bases separated the two germline ends. The CDR3 region has the DNA TGTGCCAGCAGCGTAGAGCCGGGGGGGAACACTGAAGCTTTCCTT. This gives the protein CASSVEPGGNTEAFL.

The chain combines TRBV29-1 with TRBJ1-3; 8 nucleotides match TRBD1. Germline CDR1 reads SQVTM; CDR2 reads ANQGSEA. CDR3 length: 16 amino acids. J gave up 0 bases and V 2 bases, and 6 bases lay outside the gene matches. The CDR3 sequence: CSVEKQGASSGNTIYF. CDR3 DNA: TGCAGCGTTGAAAAGCAGGGGGCCTCCTCTGGAAACACCATATATTTT.

This clone appeared a few times. The limits of the CDR3 on the DNA are not certain, so only TCRdb's listed CDR3 is given. This rearrangement joins TRBV20-1 to TRBJ2-3; the table's D gene call, TRBD2, was not cross checked with the DNA. The length of the CDR3 is 11 amino acids, counting both ends. The germline CDR1 and CDR2 sequences are DFQATT and SNEGSKA (reference sequence). CDR3 region: CSTSDSYTQYF.

The rearrangement uses TRBV11-2 and TRBJ1-2; 11 bases match TRBD1. V trimming: 3 bases; J trimming: 8 bases; junction bases outside the gene matches: 8. The germline V gene encodes CDR1 SGHAT and CDR2 FQNNGV. The CDR3 contains 15 residues. The CDR3 region has the DNA TGTGCCAGCAGCTTGGACAGGGGGCTTCGGCAGGGCTACACCTTC. Translating gives CASSLDRGLRQGYTF.

The J gene is TRBJ1-1, the V gene TRBV4-1; 9 positions agree with TRBD1. Germline CDR1 MGHRA, CDR2 YSYEKL. The V segment lost 5 bases and the J segment 2 bases; nucleotides outside the gene matches: 6. This CDR3 has 15 amino acids. The CDR3 spells CASSAPTGGNTEAFF. The CDR3 DNA reads TGCGCCAGCAGCGCGCCGACAGGGGGTAACACTGAAGCTTTCTTT.

The chain has TRBV28 and TRBJ2-7, with 11 positions matching TRBD2. Germline assignment: CDR1 MDHEN and CDR2 SYDVKM. The CDR3 is made up of 14 amino acids. Trimming took 6 bases from V and 5 from J; bases not matched to a gene: 6. CDR3 sequence reads: CASRKTSGRDEQYF. The DNA for the CDR3 is TGTGCCAGCAGAAAAACTAGCGGGAGAGACGAGCAGTACTTC. The whole variable domain, remainder taken from reference TRBV28 and TRBJ2-7, is DVKVTQSSRYLVKRTGEKVFLECVQDMDHENMFWYRQDPGLGLRLIYFSYDVKMKEKGDIPEGYSVSREKKERFSLILESASTNQTSMYLCASRKTSGRDEQYFGPGTRLTVT.

For the CDR3, the DNA is TGTGCCATCAGTGAGTCTGGGACTCCTCTTGAAAAACTGTTTTTT. It translates to CAISESGTPLEKLFF. V usage is TRBV10-3 and J usage is TRBJ1-4; possibly TRBD1 for D (5 bases). Germline loops: CDR1 ENHRY, CDR2 SYGVKD. The CDR3 spans 15 residues. Trimming cost V 0 bases and J 7 bases, with 12 bases left between them.

The chain has TRBV27 and TRBJ1-1, with D possibly matching TRBD1 (5 bases). Germline CDR1 is MNHEY and CDR2 is SMNVEV (reference sequence). The CDR3 is 12 amino acids. V dropped 2 bases and J dropped 5 bases, with 6 bases sitting between them. This CDR3 reads CASSLPGTEAFF. DNA for the CDR3: TGTGCCAGCAGTTTACCAGGGACTGAAGCTTTCTTT.

The chain couples TRBV6-6 to TRBJ2-7, with 12 positions matching TRBD2. The CDR3 spans 15 residues. J was trimmed by 3 bases and V by 7 bases; bases with no gene match: 7. The V gene's germline CDR1 is MNHNY and CDR2 SVGAGI (reference sequence). The CDR3 nucleotides read TGTGCCAGCACCCCATCGACTAGCGGGGGCTACGAGCAGTACTTC. This codes for CASTPSTSGGYEQYF.

V and J are TRBV28 and TRBJ1-2; no firm D call. The germline V gene encodes CDR1 MDHEN and CDR2 SYDVKM. V was clipped by 2 bases and J by 6 bases, with 10 bases between them. The CDR3 loop spans 13 amino acids. The CDR3 spells CASSLNSGDGYTF. In nucleotides, the CDR3 is TGTGCCAGCAGTTTAAATAGCGGAGATGGCTACACCTTC.

V usage is TRBV29-1 and J usage is TRBJ2-2, with 7 bases lining up with TRBD2. The CDR3 is made up of 16 amino acids. V gave up 7 bases and J gave up 0 bases; unmatched junction bases: 11. From germline, CDR1 is SQVTM and CDR2 ANQGSEA. CDR3 in DNA: TGCAGCGCCGGTACTCGACTAGCTTCGAACACCGGGGAGCTGTTTTTT. This codes for CSAGTRLASNTGELFF.

This clone was recorded a few times. The genes are TRBV7-9 and TRBJ2-7; D call uncertain. V was shortened by 5 bases and J by 5 bases, with 13 bases between the two germline ends. The germline gives CDR1 SEHNR, CDR2 FQNEAQ (reference sequence). The CDR3 length is 13 residues. CDR3 DNA sequence: TGTGCCAGCAGCCCCCTGAGTAGCAACGAGCAGTACTTC. As protein: CASSPLSSNEQYF.

The rearrangement joins TRBV27 to TRBJ1-5; D uncertain. The germline V gene has CDR1 MNHEY and CDR2 SMNVEV (reference sequence). The V end was cut by 6 bases, the J end by 2 bases, with 14 bases between. This CDR3 has 15 amino acids. This chain's CDR3 is CASSILGGRNQPQHF. As DNA, the CDR3 is TGTGCCAGCAGCATCCTGGGAGGACGCAATCAGCCCCAGCATTTT.

The chain uses TRBV9 and TRBJ1-6, with 7 positions matching TRBD1. Germline V gene data show CDR1 as SGDLS and CDR2 as YYNGEE. Losses at the gene ends were 5 bases for V and 8 bases for J; bases not matched to a gene: 13. The CDR3 runs to 16 residues. CDR3 amino acids: CASSLTGTNGDSPLHF. As DNA, the CDR3 is TGTGCCAGCAGTCTGACAGGGACCAACGGCGATTCACCCCTCCACTTT.

This chain connects TRBV28 to TRBJ1-3; 10 bases fit TRBD1. Germline loops: CDR1 MDHEN, CDR2 SYDVKM. The CDR3 is 17 amino acids. J gave up 2 bases and V 6 bases, and 10 bases lay outside the gene matches. This CDR3 is CASRTGGGTGAGNTIYF. In DNA, the CDR3 is TGTGCCAGCAGGACCGGGGGCGGGACAGGGGCTGGAAACACCATATATTTT.

The gene calls are TRBV27 and TRBJ2-7; tentatively, D is TRBD1 (6 bases). Germline V gene data show CDR1 as MNHEY and CDR2 as SMNVEV (reference sequence). The V end was cut by 8 bases, the J end by 5 bases, with 19 bases between. The CDR3 is 14 residues long. CDR3 nucleotide sequence: TGTGCCAGCTTTCAGAGAATGGGGGCAGACGAGCAGTACTTC. Its protein is CASFQRMGADEQYF.